This record concerns one TCR beta chain sequence. The antigen remains unidentified. The data originate from a study of cytomegalovirus exposure and HLA in healthy donors. About the study: A prior study identified 120 million or so unique TCR beta sequences from roughly 180 million T cells. Findings and caveats of the study: TCR beta V segments were, for the most part, productive about 87% or about 30% of the time in an earlier analysis.

With 60 Vbeta and 13 Jbeta primers, the PCR was carried out. Measured with immunoSEQ multiplex PCR; TCRdb has only the in-frame clones, and not every one. Among approximately 150,000 clones listed, 72% were seen once. The material sequenced was PBMCs. This TCR derives from a human donor in good health.

CDR3 DNA sequence: TGTGCCAGCAGCTTGATGGTGGGACAGATGGCCGGGGAGCTGTTTTTT. It codes for CASSLMVGQMAGELFF. The chain carries TRBV7-9 and TRBJ2-2; 7 positions match TRBD1. V shed 3 bases and J 6 bases; nucleotides not matched to a gene: 10. Per the germline V gene, CDR1 is SEHNR and CDR2 is FQNEAQ (reference sequence). The CDR3 covers 16 residues.